This TCR beta chain comes out of a study of prognosis after radiotherapy for stage I lung cancer. As for the study in general: Four to six patients had oligometastatic NSCLC after surgical resection of the primary tumor, and over eleven had newly diagnosed primary stage I lung tumors. Around 11 patients' tumors were adenocarcinoma, and about seven patients' tumors were squamous cell carcinoma.

Study conclusions and caveats: The question of whether the expanded TCR clones were tumor-specific was not determined.

With respect to this clonotype: Its antigen is undetermined. A far larger clone is only one base removed, so a read error is likely.

The trim removed 5 bases at V and 7 bases at J, leaving 15 bases unmatched. The CDR3 totals 18 residues. The germline V gene has CDR1 MRHNA and CDR2 SNTAGT. The authors amplified TCR beta CDR3 from genomic DNA using two-round multiplex PCR. Gene-specific TRBV and TRBJ primers were used in PCR round one. PCR's second round employed universal primers. TCRdb called the multiplex PCR reads again in MiXCR, with one record for every CDR3 protein. This sample yields more than 13,000 distinct CDR3 sequences, of which 25% to 30% are seen a single time; over 10% belongs to the top ten. The sequences come from PBMCs, collected before or after stereotactic body radiation therapy (not recorded which). This TCR was sampled from a donor aged 50 or older with non-small cell lung cancer. The chain is built from TRBV6-4 and TRBJ2-2, with 11 positions matching TRBD1. CDR3 loop: CASSFRTGGAKVDGELFF. CDR3 DNA sequence: TGTGCCAGCAGTTTCCGGACAGGGGGCGCGAAAGTGGACGGGGAGCTGTTTTTT.